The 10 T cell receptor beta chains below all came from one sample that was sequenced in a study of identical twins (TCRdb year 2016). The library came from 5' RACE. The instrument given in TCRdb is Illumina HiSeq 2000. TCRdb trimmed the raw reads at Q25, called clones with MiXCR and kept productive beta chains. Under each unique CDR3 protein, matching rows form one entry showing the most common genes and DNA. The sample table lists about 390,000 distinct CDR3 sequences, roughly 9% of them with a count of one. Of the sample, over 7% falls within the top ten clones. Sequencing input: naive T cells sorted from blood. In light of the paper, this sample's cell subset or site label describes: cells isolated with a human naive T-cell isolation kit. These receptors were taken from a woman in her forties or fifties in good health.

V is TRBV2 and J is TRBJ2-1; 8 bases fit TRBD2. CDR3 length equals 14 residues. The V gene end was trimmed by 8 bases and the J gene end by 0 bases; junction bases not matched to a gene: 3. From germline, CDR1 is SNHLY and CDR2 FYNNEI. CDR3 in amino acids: CASQREISYNEQFF. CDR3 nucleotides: TGTGCCAGCCAGCGGGAGATCTCCTACAATGAGCAGTTCTTC.

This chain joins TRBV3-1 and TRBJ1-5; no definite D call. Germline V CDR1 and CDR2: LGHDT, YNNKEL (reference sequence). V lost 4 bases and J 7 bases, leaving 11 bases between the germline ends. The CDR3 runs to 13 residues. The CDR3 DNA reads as TGTGCCAGCAGCCGGAGGGAGAGCCAGCCCCAGCATTTT. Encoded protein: CASSRRESQPQHF.

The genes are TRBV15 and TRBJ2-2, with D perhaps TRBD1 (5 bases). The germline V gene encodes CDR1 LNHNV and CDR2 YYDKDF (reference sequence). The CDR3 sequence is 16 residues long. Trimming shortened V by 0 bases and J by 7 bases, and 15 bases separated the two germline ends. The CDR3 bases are TGTGCCACCAGCAGAGACCCCAGGGTTCTTGGCGGGGAGCTGTTTTTT. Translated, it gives CATSRDPRVLGGELFF.

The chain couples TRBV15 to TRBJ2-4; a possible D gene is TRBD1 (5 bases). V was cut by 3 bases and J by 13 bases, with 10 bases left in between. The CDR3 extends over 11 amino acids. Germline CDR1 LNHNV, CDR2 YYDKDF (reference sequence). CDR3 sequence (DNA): TGTGCCACCAGCAGGGAGACAGACCAGTACTTC. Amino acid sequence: CATSRETDQYF. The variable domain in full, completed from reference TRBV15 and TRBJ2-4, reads DAMVIQNPRYQVTQFGKPVTLSCSQTLNHNVMYWYQQKSSQAPKLLFHYYDKDFNNEADTPDNFQSRRPNTSFCFLDIRSPGLGDTAMYLCATSRETDQYFGAGTRLSVL.

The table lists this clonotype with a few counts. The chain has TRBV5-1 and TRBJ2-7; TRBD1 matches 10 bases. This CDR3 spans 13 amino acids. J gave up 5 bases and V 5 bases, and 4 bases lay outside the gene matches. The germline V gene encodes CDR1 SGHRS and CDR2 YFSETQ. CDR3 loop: CASRPGTGDEQYV. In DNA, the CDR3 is TGCGCCAGCAGGCCCGGGACAGGGGACGAGCAGTACGTC.

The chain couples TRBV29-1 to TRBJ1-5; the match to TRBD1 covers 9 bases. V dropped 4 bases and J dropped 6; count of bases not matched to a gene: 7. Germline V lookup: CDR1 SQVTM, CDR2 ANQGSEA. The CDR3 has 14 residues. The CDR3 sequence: CSVVTGGSGQPQHF. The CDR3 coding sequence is TGCAGCGTTGTTACAGGGGGCTCTGGTCAGCCCCAGCATTTT.

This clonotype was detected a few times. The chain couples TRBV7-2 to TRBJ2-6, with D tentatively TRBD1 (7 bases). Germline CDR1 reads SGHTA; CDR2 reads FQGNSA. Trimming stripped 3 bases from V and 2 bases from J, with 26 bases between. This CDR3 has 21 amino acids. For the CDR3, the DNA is TGTGCCAGCAGCTTCGACATCGTTACAGGGGAGGTGTTTCCTGGGGCCAACGTCCTGACTTTC. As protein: CASSFDIVTGEVFPGANVLTF.

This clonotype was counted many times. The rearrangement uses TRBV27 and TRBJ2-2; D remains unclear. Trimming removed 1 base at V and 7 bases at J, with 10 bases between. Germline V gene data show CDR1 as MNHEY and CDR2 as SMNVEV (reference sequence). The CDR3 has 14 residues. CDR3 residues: CASSLFRTIGELFF. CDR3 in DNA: TGTGCCAGCAGTTTATTTAGGACCATCGGGGAGCTGTTTTTT.

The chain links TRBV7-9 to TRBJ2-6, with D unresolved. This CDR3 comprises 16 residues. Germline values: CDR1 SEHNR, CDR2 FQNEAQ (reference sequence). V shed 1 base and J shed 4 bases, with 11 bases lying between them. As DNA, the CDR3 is TGTGCCAGCAGCTTAGGTCCCCTGAGAGGGGCCAACGTCCTGACTTTC. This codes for CASSLGPLRGANVLTF.

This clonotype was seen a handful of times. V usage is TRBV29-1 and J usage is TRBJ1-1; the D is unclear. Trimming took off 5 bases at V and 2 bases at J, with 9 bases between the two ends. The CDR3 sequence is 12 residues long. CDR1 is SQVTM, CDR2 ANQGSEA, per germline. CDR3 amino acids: CSVYPPNTEAFF. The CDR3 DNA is TGCAGCGTTTATCCGCCCAACACTGAAGCTTTCTTT. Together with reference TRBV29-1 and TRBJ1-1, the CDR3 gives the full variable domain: SAVISQKPSRDICQRGTSLTIQCQVDSQVTMMFWYRQQPGQSLTLIATANQGSEATYESGFVIDKFPISRPNLTFSTLTVSNMSPEDSSIYLCSVYPPNTEAFFGQGTRLTVV.